These T cell receptor beta chains were read from a single sample in a study of T cell responses to AZD1222 COVID-19 vaccine. Sequencing was performed with immunoSEQ multiplex PCR; in TCRdb, only in-frame clones are kept and a portion is missing. The sample shows over 25,000 clones, around 93% of them seen only once. The sample in question was peripheral blood, obtained 28 days after the second AZD1222 dose. The receptors were sampled from an adult who received the AZD1222 COVID-19 vaccine. The CDR3 runs from the conserved cysteine through the conserved F or W. D genes are given only for firm matches. Clone size is stated in some rows and not others, as once, few, many or a class when expanded.

abundance: few
d_gene: NA
v_gene: TRBV19
j_gene: TRBJ2-4
CDR3aa: CASEEGAGGKNIQYF
CDR3nt: TGTGCCAGTGAAGAGGGGGCGGGAGGCAAAAACATTCAGTACTTC

abundance: NA
d_gene: NA
v_gene: TRBV7-2
j_gene: TRBJ2-7
CDR3aa: CASSLELQLYEQYF
CDR3nt: TGTGCCAGCAGCTTAGAACTACAGCTCTACGAGCAGTACTTC

abundance: NA
d_gene: NA
v_gene: TRBV27
j_gene: TRBJ1-1
CDR3aa: CASNLRGGEKLNTEAFF
CDR3nt: TGTGCCAGCAACCTAAGAGGAGGGGAAAAGTTGAACACTGAAGCTTTCTTT

abundance: NA
d_gene: NA
v_gene: TRBV29-1
j_gene: TRBJ1-3
CDR3aa: CSVVVSGNTIYF
CDR3nt: TGCAGCGTTGTGGTATCTGGAAACACCATATATTTT

abundance: NA
d_gene: NA
v_gene: TRBV19
j_gene: TRBJ1-5
CDR3aa: CASSPQSQPQHF
CDR3nt: TGTGCCAGTAGTCCCCAGAGCCAGCCCCAGCATTTT

abundance: NA
d_gene: NA
v_gene: TRBV2
j_gene: TRBJ1-2
CDR3aa: CASSEGPGRYGYTF
CDR3nt: TGTGCCAGCAGTGAAGGTCCAGGTCGCTATGGCTACACCTTC

abundance: NA
d_gene: TRBD1
v_gene: TRBV28
j_gene: TRBJ2-6
CDR3aa: CASSSLGQGAPGANVLTF
CDR3nt: TGTGCCAGCAGTTCCCTCGGACAGGGGGCGCCAGGGGCCAACGTCCTGACTTTC

abundance: NA
d_gene: TRBD2
v_gene: TRBV7-9
j_gene: TRBJ2-4
CDR3aa: CASSWGLAGLLNIQYF
CDR3nt: TGTGCCAGCAGCTGGGGACTAGCGGGACTATTAAACATTCAGTACTTC

abundance: NA
d_gene: NA
v_gene: TRBV3-1/TRBV3-2
j_gene: TRBJ1-4
CDR3aa: CASSQGRRLYNEKLFF
CDR3nt: TGTGCCAGCAGCCAAGGCCGACGGTTATATAATGAAAAACTGTTTTTT

abundance: once
d_gene: NA
v_gene: TRBV28
j_gene: TRBJ2-5
CDR3aa: CASKEPEETQYF
CDR3nt: TGTGCCAGCAAGGAACCTGAGGAGACCCAGTACTTC

abundance: NA
d_gene: TRBD1
v_gene: TRBV5-1
j_gene: TRBJ1-1
CDR3aa: CASSLGTANTEAFF
CDR3nt: TGCGCCAGCAGCTTAGGGACAGCAAACACTGAAGCTTTCTTT

abundance: NA
d_gene: NA
v_gene: TRBV27
j_gene: TRBJ1-5
CDR3aa: CASRRRGF
CDR3nt: TGTGCCAGCAGACGCCGGGGTTTT

abundance: NA
d_gene: TRBD2
v_gene: TRBV10-3
j_gene: TRBJ2-1
CDR3aa: CAISDQKTSGRSYEQFF
CDR3nt: TGTGCCATCAGTGACCAGAAGACTAGCGGGAGATCTTATGAGCAGTTCTTC

abundance: NA
d_gene: NA
v_gene: TRBV4-3
j_gene: TRBJ1-1
CDR3aa: CASSQEQGITEAFF
CDR3nt: TGCGCCAGCAGCCAAGAGCAGGGAATCACTGAAGCTTTCTTT

abundance: NA
d_gene: TRBD2
v_gene: TRBV7-9
j_gene: TRBJ2-2
CDR3aa: CASSSWTSGNTGELFF
CDR3nt: TGTGCCAGCAGCTCGTGGACTAGCGGAAACACCGGGGAGCTGTTTTTT

abundance: NA
d_gene: TRBD1
v_gene: TRBV19
j_gene: TRBJ1-2
CDR3aa: CASSPGDSALNSYGYTF
CDR3nt: TGTGCCAGTAGTCCCGGGGACAGCGCCCTCAACTCCTATGGCTACACCTTC

abundance: NA
d_gene: TRBD2
v_gene: TRBV7-2
j_gene: TRBJ2-7
CDR3aa: CASSPSGSASYEQYF
CDR3nt: TGTGCCAGCAGCCCTAGCGGGAGCGCTTCCTACGAGCAGTACTTC

abundance: NA
d_gene: TRBD1
v_gene: TRBV19
j_gene: TRBJ2-7
CDR3aa: CASSITRQGLHEQYF
CDR3nt: TGTGCCAGTAGTATCACTAGACAGGGTCTCCACGAGCAGTACTTC

abundance: NA
d_gene: NA
v_gene: TRBV7-8
j_gene: TRBJ2-3
CDR3aa: CASSLDTVLRTFTDTQYF
CDR3nt: TGTGCCAGCAGCTTAGACACTGTTCTACGGACCTTCACAGATACGCAGTATTTT

abundance: few
d_gene: NA
v_gene: TRBV5-6
j_gene: TRBJ2-1
CDR3aa: CASSRGTHEQFF
CDR3nt: TGTGCCAGCAGCCGAGGGACTCATGAGCAGTTCTTC

abundance: NA
d_gene: NA
v_gene: TRBV7-3
j_gene: TRBJ1-1
CDR3aa: CASSLTGENTEAFF
CDR3nt: TGTGCCAGCAGCCTGACAGGAGAGAACACTGAAGCTTTCTTT

abundance: NA
d_gene: NA
v_gene: TRBV7-8
j_gene: TRBJ1-6
CDR3aa: CASSLREGSSYNSPLHF
CDR3nt: TGTGCCAGCAGCTTAAGGGAGGGGAGCTCCTATAATTCACCCCTCCACTTT

abundance: NA
d_gene: NA
v_gene: TRBV11-3
j_gene: TRBJ2-2
CDR3aa: CASSLDQRSGLTGELFF
CDR3nt: TGTGCCAGCAGCTTAGATCAGCGGTCAGGGTTGACCGGGGAGCTGTTTTTT

abundance: NA
d_gene: TRBD2
v_gene: TRBV3-1/TRBV3-2
j_gene: TRBJ2-7
CDR3aa: CASSQAVGLAGVGEQYF
CDR3nt: TGTGCCAGCAGCCAAGCCGTGGGACTAGCGGGAGTTGGCGAGCAGTACTTC

abundance: NA
d_gene: NA
v_gene: TRBV10-3
j_gene: TRBJ2-1
CDR3aa: CAISGQEEQFF
CDR3nt: TGTGCCATCAGTGGACAGGAGGAGCAGTTCTTC

abundance: NA
d_gene: TRBD2
v_gene: TRBV9
j_gene: TRBJ2-2
CDR3aa: CASSVPSGLAGGNTGELFF
CDR3nt: TGTGCCAGCAGCGTACCTTCGGGACTAGCGGGAGGGAACACCGGGGAGCTGTTTTTT

abundance: NA
d_gene: TRBD1
v_gene: TRBV2
j_gene: TRBJ1-4
CDR3aa: CASRGQAFNEKLFF
CDR3nt: TGTGCCAGCAGAGGACAGGCTTTTAATGAAAAACTGTTTTTT

abundance: NA
d_gene: NA
v_gene: TRBV7-2
j_gene: TRBJ1-1
CDR3aa: CASSVYRNTEAFF
CDR3nt: TGTGCCAGCAGCGTGTACAGGAACACTGAAGCTTTCTTT

abundance: NA
d_gene: NA
v_gene: TRBV5-6
j_gene: TRBJ1-5
CDR3aa: CASSFKDYSNQPQHF
CDR3nt: TGTGCCAGCAGCTTTAAGGATTATAGCAATCAGCCCCAGCATTTT

abundance: NA
d_gene: TRBD1
v_gene: TRBV3-1/TRBV3-2
j_gene: TRBJ1-2
CDR3aa: CASSPGQVGYTF
CDR3nt: TGTGCCAGCAGCCCCGGACAGGTCGGCTACACCTTC

abundance: NA
d_gene: NA
v_gene: TRBV21-1
j_gene: TRBJ2-5
CDR3aa: CASSSTRTSARQETQYF
CDR3nt: TGTGCCAGCAGCTCGACACGAACTAGCGCAAGGCAAGAGACCCAGTACTTC

abundance: NA
d_gene: NA
v_gene: TRBV12-5
j_gene: TRBJ2-1
CDR3aa: CASASGEQFF
CDR3nt: TGTGCTAGTGCCTCTGGGGAGCAGTTCTTC

abundance: NA
d_gene: NA
v_gene: TRBV19
j_gene: TRBJ2-6
CDR3aa: CASRSGFPGANVLTF
CDR3nt: TGTGCCAGTAGGTCTGGGTTTCCTGGGGCCAACGTCCTGACTTTC

abundance: NA
d_gene: NA
v_gene: TRBV9
j_gene: TRBJ1-4
CDR3aa: CASNGGELGEKLFF
CDR3nt: TGTGCCAGCAATGGGGGGGAACTAGGAGAAAAACTGTTTTTT

abundance: NA
d_gene: NA
v_gene: TRBV9
j_gene: TRBJ2-7
CDR3aa: CASSVESWVSGTYEQYF
CDR3nt: TGTGCCAGCAGCGTAGAGTCCTGGGTTAGCGGAACCTACGAGCAGTACTTC

abundance: NA
d_gene: NA
v_gene: TRBV6-5
j_gene: TRBJ2-2
CDR3aa: CASSYSGANTGELFF
CDR3nt: TGTGCCAGCAGTTACTCAGGGGCGAACACCGGGGAGCTGTTTTTT

abundance: NA
d_gene: NA
v_gene: TRBV28
j_gene: TRBJ2-5
CDR3aa: CASSLRSGRGGWETQYF
CDR3nt: TGTGCCAGCAGTTTACGGTCCGGCAGGGGAGGGTGGGAGACCCAGTACTTC

abundance: once
d_gene: NA
v_gene: TRBV5-1
j_gene: TRBJ2-1
CDR3aa: CASSLGGDNEQFF
CDR3nt: TGCGCCAGCAGCTTGGGAGGAGACAATGAGCAGTTCTTC

abundance: NA
d_gene: NA
v_gene: TRBV6-4
j_gene: TRBJ2-7
CDR3aa: CASSVGQAYEQYF
CDR3nt: TGTGCCAGCAGTGTAGGTCAGGCCTACGAGCAGTACTTC

abundance: NA
d_gene: NA
v_gene: TRBV3-1/TRBV3-2
j_gene: TRBJ1-6
CDR3aa: CASRAPVFNSPLHF
CDR3nt: TGTGCCAGCAGGGCTCCCGTTTTTAATTCACCCCTCCACTTT

abundance: NA
d_gene: NA
v_gene: TRBV7-2
j_gene: TRBJ2-7
CDR3aa: CASSLRSRGGSYEQYF
CDR3nt: TGTGCCAGCAGCCTGCGGAGCAGGGGAGGCTCCTACGAGCAGTACTTC

abundance: NA
d_gene: NA
v_gene: TRBV30
j_gene: TRBJ1-2
CDR3aa: CAWGAYGYTF
CDR3nt: TGTGCCTGGGGGGCCTATGGCTACACCTTC

abundance: NA
d_gene: NA
v_gene: TRBV7-3
j_gene: TRBJ2-6
CDR3aa: CASSLNPGANVLTF
CDR3nt: TGTGCCAGCAGCTTAAACCCTGGGGCCAACGTCCTGACTTTC

abundance: NA
d_gene: TRBD1
v_gene: TRBV7-7
j_gene: TRBJ2-2
CDR3aa: CASSLGQGNTGELFF
CDR3nt: TGTGCCAGCAGCTTGGGACAGGGCAACACCGGGGAGCTGTTTTTT

abundance: NA
d_gene: TRBD1
v_gene: TRBV7-2
j_gene: TRBJ1-6
CDR3aa: CASSLRMGQVNSPLHF
CDR3nt: TGTGCCAGCAGCTTAAGGATGGGACAGGTTAATTCACCCCTCCACTTT

abundance: once
d_gene: NA
v_gene: TRBV25-1
j_gene: TRBJ1-3
CDR3aa: CASIPAPGNTIYF
CDR3nt: TGTGCCAGCATCCCCGCGCCAGGGAACACCATATATTTT

abundance: NA
d_gene: TRBD1
v_gene: TRBV30
j_gene: TRBJ1-5
CDR3aa: CAWSRGGISNQPQHF
CDR3nt: TGTGCCTGGAGTAGAGGGGGCATTAGCAATCAGCCCCAGCATTTT

abundance: NA
d_gene: TRBD1
v_gene: TRBV5-4
j_gene: TRBJ1-2
CDR3aa: CASSHPDRDGYTF
CDR3nt: TGTGCCAGCAGCCACCCGGACAGGGATGGCTACACCTTC

abundance: NA
d_gene: TRBD1
v_gene: TRBV29-1
j_gene: TRBJ2-3
CDR3aa: CSAGDRDTDTQYF
CDR3nt: TGCAGCGCTGGGGACAGGGACACAGATACGCAGTATTTT

abundance: NA
d_gene: NA
v_gene: TRBV11-3
j_gene: TRBJ2-1
CDR3aa: CASSYEQGSSYNEQFF
CDR3nt: TGTGCCAGCAGCTACGAACAGGGTAGCTCCTACAATGAGCAGTTCTTC

abundance: NA
d_gene: NA
v_gene: TRBV28
j_gene: TRBJ1-4
CDR3aa: CASTWDLNEKLFF
CDR3nt: TGTGCCAGCACGTGGGACTTAAATGAAAAACTGTTTTTT

abundance: NA
d_gene: NA
v_gene: TRBV28
j_gene: TRBJ2-1
CDR3aa: CASSVRAGGRYNEQFF
CDR3nt: TGTGCCAGCAGTGTCAGAGCGGGCGGAAGATACAATGAGCAGTTCTTC

abundance: NA
d_gene: TRBD1
v_gene: TRBV3-1/TRBV3-2
j_gene: TRBJ1-4
CDR3aa: CASSRQGTNEKLFF
CDR3nt: TGTGCCAGCAGCCGACAGGGAACTAATGAAAAACTGTTTTTT

abundance: NA
d_gene: TRBD1
v_gene: TRBV7-2
j_gene: TRBJ1-2
CDR3aa: CASSPRTGDYGYTF
CDR3nt: TGTGCCAGCAGCCCGAGGACAGGGGACTATGGCTACACCTTC

abundance: NA
d_gene: TRBD2
v_gene: TRBV4-2
j_gene: TRBJ2-2
CDR3aa: CASTGLAGARGTGELFF
CDR3nt: TGTGCCAGCACTGGACTAGCGGGAGCGCGGGGCACCGGGGAGCTGTTTTTT